The rows below give T cell receptor beta chains drawn from one sample of a study of blood T cell repertoires in COVID-19. Libraries were prepared by immunoSEQ multiplex PCR; TCRdb keeps only in-frame clonotypes and omits some of them. The sample consists of some 200,000 clones, under 85% of them appearing once. Sequenced input: peripheral blood. All receptors derive from a woman in her twenties or thirties with COVID-19, enrolled during active disease. Both conserved end residues are part of each CDR3. Each record gives: clone size, D gene, J gene, V gene, CDR3 protein, CDR3 DNA. D genes are given only for firm matches. Expanded clones are given a class, and other clones once, few, many or no size at all.

size: .
D: TRBD1
J: TRBJ2-2
V: TRBV14
CDR3: CASSPPTGRSGELFF
DNA: TGTGCCAGCAGCCCCCCGACAGGGAGATCCGGGGAGCTGTTTTTT

size: .
D: .
J: TRBJ1-2
V: TRBV6-5
CDR3: CAAGRGGVDYGYTF
DNA: TGTGCCGCGGGGCGGGGAGGGGTTGACTATGGCTACACCTTC

size: .
D: TRBD1
J: TRBJ1-1
V: TRBV18
CDR3: CASSPWDSNMNTEAFF
DNA: TGTGCCAGCTCACCGTGGGACAGCAACATGAACACTGAAGCTTTCTTT

size: .
D: TRBD1
J: TRBJ1-1
V: TRBV2
CDR3: CASRLDRGTEAFF
DNA: TGTGCCAGCAGATTGGACAGGGGCACTGAAGCTTTCTTT

size: .
D: .
J: TRBJ2-1
V: TRBV2
CDR3: CAIGSEGETFF
DNA: TGTGCCATCGGATCCGAGGGGGAAACGTTCTTC

size: .
D: TRBD1
J: TRBJ1-1
V: TRBV27
CDR3: CASSLGTGADTEAFF
DNA: TGTGCCAGCAGTTTAGGGACAGGGGCGGACACTGAAGCTTTCTTT

size: .
D: .
J: TRBJ2-3
V: TRBV6-5
CDR3: CASKPGYTDTQYF
DNA: TGTGCCAGCAAGCCGGGATACACAGATACGCAGTATTTT

size: .
D: .
J: TRBJ1-4
V: TRBV5-5
CDR3: CASSSRGPTNEKLFF
DNA: TGTGCCAGCAGCTCTCGAGGCCCAACTAATGAAAAACTGTTTTTT

size: once
D: TRBD2
J: TRBJ2-1
V: TRBV7-6
CDR3: CASSPGLAGVYNEQFF
DNA: TGTGCCAGCAGCCCGGGACTAGCGGGAGTTTACAATGAGCAGTTCTTC

size: .
D: TRBD1
J: TRBJ1-2
V: TRBV28
CDR3: CASSSPGGNYGYTF
DNA: TGTGCCAGCAGTTCTCCAGGGGGCAACTATGGCTACACCTTC

size: .
D: TRBD2
J: TRBJ2-3
V: TRBV3-1/TRBV3-2
CDR3: CASSPRRVGGGADTQYF
DNA: TGTGCCAGCAGCCCAAGAAGGGTCGGCGGGGGGGCAGATACGCAGTATTTT

size: .
D: .
J: TRBJ2-6
V: TRBV7-2
CDR3: CASSLKLRAVLTF
DNA: TGTGCCAGCAGCTTAAAACTTCGAGCCGTCCTGACTTTC

size: .
D: .
J: TRBJ2-7
V: TRBV9
CDR3: CASSISDRSSSYEQYF
DNA: TGTGCCAGCAGCATTAGTGACAGGTCAAGCTCCTACGAGCAGTACTTC

size: .
D: .
J: TRBJ1-2
V: TRBV3-1/TRBV3-2
CDR3: CASSQDWTGGYGYTF
DNA: TGTGCCAGCAGCCAAGATTGGACGGGCGGGTATGGCTACACCTTC

size: .
D: .
J: TRBJ2-3
V: TRBV5-1
CDR3: CASSLAPQGQNTQYF
DNA: TGCGCCAGCAGCTTGGCCCCCCAGGGTCAAAATACGCAGTATTTT

size: .
D: .
J: TRBJ2-3
V: TRBV10-3
CDR3: CAISVADSTDTQYF
DNA: TGTGCCATCAGTGTAGCGGACAGCACAGATACGCAGTATTTT

size: .
D: .
J: TRBJ1-1
V: TRBV6-5
CDR3: CASSPKNTEAFF
DNA: TGTGCCAGCAGTCCCAAGAACACTGAAGCTTTCTTT

size: .
D: .
J: TRBJ2-7
V: TRBV13
CDR3: CASSLGTASYEQYF
DNA: TGTGCCAGCAGCTTAGGGACAGCGTCCTACGAGCAGTACTTC

size: .
D: .
J: TRBJ1-1
V: TRBV30
CDR3: CAWRGEGSTEAFF
DNA: TGTGCCTGGCGGGGGGAGGGAAGCACTGAAGCTTTCTTT

size: .
D: .
J: TRBJ2-7
V: TRBV21-1
CDR3: CASSPRTGSPPYEQYF
DNA: TGTGCCAGCAGCCCTCGGACAGGAAGTCCCCCCTACGAGCAGTACTTC

size: .
D: TRBD1
J: TRBJ2-7
V: TRBV6-2/TRBV6-3
CDR3: CASSYKTGTDYEQYF
DNA: TGTGCCAGCAGTTACAAGACAGGGACCGACTACGAGCAGTACTTC

size: .
D: .
J: TRBJ1-6
V: TRBV2
CDR3: CAVLKGEDNSPLHF
DNA: TGTGCCGTTCTGAAAGGGGAGGATAATTCACCCCTCCACTTT

size: .
D: .
J: TRBJ2-6
V: TRBV19
CDR3: CASSKRGGGTSGANVLTF
DNA: TGTGCCAGTAGTAAAAGGGGAGGAGGAACCTCTGGGGCCAACGTCCTGACTTTC

size: .
D: .
J: TRBJ2-7
V: TRBV6-2/TRBV6-3
CDR3: CASSYPIGASYEQYF
DNA: TGTGCCAGCAGTTACCCAATAGGGGCCTCCTACGAGCAGTACTTC

size: .
D: .
J: TRBJ2-3
V: TRBV24-1
CDR3: CATSDPSSTDTQYF
DNA: TGTGCCACCAGTGACCCGAGTAGCACAGATACGCAGTATTTT

size: few
D: .
J: TRBJ1-2
V: TRBV6-5
CDR3: CASSPNNLGHGHTF
DNA: TGTGCCAGCAGTCCCAATAACCTGGGACACGGCCACACCTTC

size: few
D: TRBD1
J: TRBJ1-3
V: TRBV7-2
CDR3: CASSLGQGFGNTIYF
DNA: TGTGCCAGCAGCTTAGGACAGGGGTTTGGAAACACCATATATTTT

size: many
D: .
J: TRBJ1-5
V: TRBV2
CDR3: CATLRDSNQPQHF
DNA: TGTGCCACCCTCCGAGATAGCAATCAGCCCCAGCATTTT

size: few
D: .
J: TRBJ1-6
V: TRBV7-8
CDR3: CASSLPRMGGTNSPLHF
DNA: TGTGCCAGCAGCTTACCGCGTATGGGGGGGACTAATTCACCCCTCCACTTT

size: .
D: TRBD1
J: TRBJ2-7
V: TRBV6-5
CDR3: CASSYARDRGVYEQYF
DNA: TGTGCCAGCAGTTACGCCCGGGACAGGGGGGTCTACGAGCAGTACTTC

size: .
D: .
J: TRBJ1-2
V: TRBV28
CDR3: CASRTTKGHIANYGYTF
DNA: TGTGCCAGCCGAACGACGAAGGGACACATAGCTAACTATGGCTACACCTTC

size: .
D: .
J: TRBJ1-1
V: TRBV27
CDR3: CASSQKRGTEAFF
DNA: TGTGCCAGCAGCCAAAAAAGGGGAACTGAAGCTTTCTTT

size: .
D: TRBD1
J: TRBJ1-2
V: TRBV18
CDR3: CASSPRLPTGGVGYTF
DNA: TGTGCCAGCTCACCACGGCTACCGACAGGGGGAGTTGGCTACACCTTC

size: .
D: TRBD2
J: TRBJ2-2
V: TRBV30
CDR3: CAWSGRTSGRVTGELFF
DNA: TGTGCCTGGAGTGGAAGGACTAGCGGGAGGGTCACCGGGGAGCTGTTTTTT

size: .
D: .
J: TRBJ2-1
V: TRBV5-4
CDR3: CASSLDASGGNEQFF
DNA: TGTGCCAGCAGCTTGGACGCATCCGGCGGGAATGAGCAGTTCTTC

size: .
D: TRBD1
J: TRBJ2-1
V: TRBV27
CDR3: CASSPRDRGRDEQFF
DNA: TGTGCCAGCAGTCCCCGGGACAGGGGGCGCGATGAGCAGTTCTTC

size: .
D: TRBD2
J: TRBJ2-7
V: TRBV29-1
CDR3: CSAVRTSQGEQYF
DNA: TGCAGCGCCGTAAGGACTAGCCAGGGTGAGCAGTACTTC

size: .
D: TRBD1
J: TRBJ1-4
V: TRBV7-9
CDR3: CASSLAQGAGEKLFF
DNA: TGTGCCAGCAGCTTAGCACAGGGGGCTGGAGAAAAACTGTTTTTT

size: .
D: .
J: TRBJ1-4
V: TRBV19
CDR3: CASSIILGAIGEKLFF
DNA: TGTGCCAGTAGTATAATCCTGGGGGCGATCGGTGAAAAACTGTTTTTT

size: .
D: .
J: TRBJ2-7
V: TRBV28
CDR3: CASSLGGTSYEQYF
DNA: TGTGCCAGCAGTTTAGGAGGGACCTCCTACGAGCAGTACTTC